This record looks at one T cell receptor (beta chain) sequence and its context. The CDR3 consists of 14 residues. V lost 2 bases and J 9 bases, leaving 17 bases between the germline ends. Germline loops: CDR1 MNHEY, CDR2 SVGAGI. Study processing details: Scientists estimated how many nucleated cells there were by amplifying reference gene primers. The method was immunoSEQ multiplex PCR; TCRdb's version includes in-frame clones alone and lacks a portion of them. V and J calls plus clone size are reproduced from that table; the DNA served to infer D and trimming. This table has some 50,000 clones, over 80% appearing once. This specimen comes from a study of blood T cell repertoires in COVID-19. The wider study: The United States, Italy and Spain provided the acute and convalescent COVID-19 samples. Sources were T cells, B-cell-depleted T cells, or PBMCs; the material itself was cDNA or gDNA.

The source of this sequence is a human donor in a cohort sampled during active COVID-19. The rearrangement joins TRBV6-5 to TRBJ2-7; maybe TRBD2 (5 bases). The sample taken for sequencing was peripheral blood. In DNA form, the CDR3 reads TGTGCCAGCAGTTACGAAAGACTACTCCCGGGGCAGTACTTC. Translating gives CASSYERLLPGQYF.